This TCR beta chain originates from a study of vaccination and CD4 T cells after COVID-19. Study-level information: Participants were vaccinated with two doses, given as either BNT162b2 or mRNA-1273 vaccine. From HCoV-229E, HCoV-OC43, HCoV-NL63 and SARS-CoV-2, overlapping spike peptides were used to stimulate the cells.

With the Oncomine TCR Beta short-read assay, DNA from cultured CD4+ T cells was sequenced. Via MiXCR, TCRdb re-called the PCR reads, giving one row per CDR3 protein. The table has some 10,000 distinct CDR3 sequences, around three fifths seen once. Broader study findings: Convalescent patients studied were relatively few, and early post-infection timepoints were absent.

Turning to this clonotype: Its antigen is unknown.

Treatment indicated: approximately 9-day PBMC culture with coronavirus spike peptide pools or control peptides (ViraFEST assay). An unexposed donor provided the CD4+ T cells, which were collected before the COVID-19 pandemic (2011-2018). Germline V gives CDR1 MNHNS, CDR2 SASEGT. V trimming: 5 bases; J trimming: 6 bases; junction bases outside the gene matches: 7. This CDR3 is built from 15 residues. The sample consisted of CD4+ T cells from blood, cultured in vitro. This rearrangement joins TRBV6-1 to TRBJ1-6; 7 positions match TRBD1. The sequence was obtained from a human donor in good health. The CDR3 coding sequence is TGTGCCAGCAGTCCCCTGACAGGGCTTAATTCACCCCTCCACTTT. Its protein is CASSPLTGLNSPLHF.